The T cell receptor beta chain under discussion was sequenced for a study of T-cell memory formation after mild COVID-19. About the study: Each donor largely had its own TCR clusters. Findings and caveats of the study: CD4/CD8 balance characterized clones contracting day 15 to 85, and CD4+ skew characterized later expanders. Several responding clones turned up in pre-infection memory, indicating that cross-reactive memory may have taken part.

From 5'RACE with constant-segment primers came TCR alpha and TCR beta cDNA libraries that carried sample barcodes and UMIs. TCRdb re-called the 5' RACE reads through MiXCR, storing one row per CDR3 protein. The sample has 430,000 or so distinct CDR3 sequences; about 23% are singletons. The CDR3 consists of 16 residues. Unmatched junction bases numbered 7, after V lost 6 bases and J lost 2 bases. CDR1 and CDR2 (germline): SNHLY, FYNNEI. A remark on this clonotype: Its antigen is as yet unknown.

The chain is built from TRBV2 and TRBJ2-5, with TRBD2 identical over 12 bases. This clonotype originated in an adult woman who had mild COVID-19 (a few samples of this study predate the infection). Cell type and time point are not known. What was sequenced was PBMCs or a T cell subset sorted from them (not recorded which). CDR3 nucleotides: TGTGCCAGCAGAAGAGGACTAGCGGGGTATCAAGAGACCCAGTACTTC. Translation: CASRRGLAGYQETQYF.